The text below deals with one T cell receptor beta chain. One junction end does not reproduce the germline sequence, and a read error may be involved. Authors' methods: The assay estimated nucleated cells by amplifying reference gene primers. Sequenced by immunoSEQ multiplex PCR; TCRdb stores in-frame clones only, minus some. Clone size and the V and J calls come from that table; the DNA yielded D and trimming. This table has hundreds of thousands of clones, less than 90% appearing once. The CDR3 length is 13 residues. Per the germline V gene, CDR1 is LGHDT and CDR2 is YNNKEL (reference sequence). The entry originates in a study of blood T cell repertoires in COVID-19. At the level of the study: Samples came from the United States, Italy and Spain, spanning acute and convalescent COVID-19.

This chain links TRBV3-1 (or the pseudogene TRBV3-2) with TRBJ2-4, with a possible D match to TRBD2 (7 bases). The sample comprised peripheral blood. The sequence came from a woman in her fifties or sixties with COVID-19, enrolled during active disease. CDR3 protein: CAGSPGGRNIQYF. DNA for the CDR3: TGTGCCGGCAGCCCCGGGGGGCGAAACATTCAGTACTTC.